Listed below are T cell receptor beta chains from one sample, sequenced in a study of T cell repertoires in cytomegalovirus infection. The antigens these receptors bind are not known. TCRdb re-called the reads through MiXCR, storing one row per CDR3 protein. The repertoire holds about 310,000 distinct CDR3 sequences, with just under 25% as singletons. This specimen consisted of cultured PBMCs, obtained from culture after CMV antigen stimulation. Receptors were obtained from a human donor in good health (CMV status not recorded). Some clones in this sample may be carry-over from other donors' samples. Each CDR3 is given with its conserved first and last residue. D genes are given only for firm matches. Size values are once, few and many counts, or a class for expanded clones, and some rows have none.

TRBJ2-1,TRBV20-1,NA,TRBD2,TGCAGTGCAAGTACTAGCGGGGGGACGAATGAGCAGTTCTTC,CSASTSGGTNEQFF
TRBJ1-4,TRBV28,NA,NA,TGTGCCAGCAGTTCCTACAGAGCAACTAATGAAAAACTGTTTTTT,CASSSYRATNEKLFF
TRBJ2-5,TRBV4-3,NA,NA,TGCGCCAGCAGCCAAGTTGTGACCCCGATGGAGACCCAGTACTTC,CASSQVVTPMETQYF
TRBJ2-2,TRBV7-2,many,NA,TGTGCCAGCAGCTTAGACCCGGGCGGGGAGCTGTTTTTT,CASSLDPGGELFF
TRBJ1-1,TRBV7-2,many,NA,TGTGCCAGCAGCTTAAAGTGGTCGGGGTGGACTGAAGCTTTCTTT,CASSLKWSGWTEAFF
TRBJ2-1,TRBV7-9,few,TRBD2,TGTGCCAGCAGCCGATCCGGGGGGGGTGAGCAGTTCTTC,CASSRSGGGEQFF
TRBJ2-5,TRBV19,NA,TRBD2,TGTGCCAGTAGTGGACTAGCGGAGCGGCAAGAGACCCAGTACTTC,CASSGLAERQETQYF
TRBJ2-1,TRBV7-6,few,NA,TGTGCCAGCAGCTCCGACCTAGAGGGTGAGCAGTTCTTC,CASSSDLEGEQFF
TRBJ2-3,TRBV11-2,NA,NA,TGTGCCAGCAGGGGGGGACGGACAGATACGCAGTATTTT,CASRGGRTDTQYF
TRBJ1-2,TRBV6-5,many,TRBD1,TGTGCCAGCAGTTATCGACAGGGAACGGGTGGCTACACCTTC,CASSYRQGTGGYTF
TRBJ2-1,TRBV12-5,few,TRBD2,TGTGCTAGTGGTTTGGTGCTAGCGGGAGCAACCGATGAGCAGTTCTTC,CASGLVLAGATDEQFF
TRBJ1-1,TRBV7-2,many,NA,TGTGCCAGCAGCCCGTCCTTGGTGAACACTGAAGCTTTCTTT,CASSPSLVNTEAFF
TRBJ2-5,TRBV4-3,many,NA,TGCGCCAGCAGCCAAGAATTCACCCCCCAAGAGACCCAGTACTTC,CASSQEFTPQETQYF
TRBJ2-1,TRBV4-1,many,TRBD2,TGCGCCAGCAGCTCCAAAGAGGGACTAGCATCCTACAATGAGCAGTTCTTC,CASSSKEGLASYNEQFF
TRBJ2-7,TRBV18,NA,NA,TGTGCCAGCTCACCACCAGCCTCCTACGAGCAGTACTTC,CASSPPASYEQYF
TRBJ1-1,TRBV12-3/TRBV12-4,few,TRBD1,TGTGCCAGCAGTATCCAAGGGACAGGGTTGGGTGAAGCTTTCTTT,CASSIQGTGLGEAFF
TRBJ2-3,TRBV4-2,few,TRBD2,TGTGCCAGCAGCCAAGATATAGCGGGAGATACGCAGTATTTT,CASSQDIAGDTQYF
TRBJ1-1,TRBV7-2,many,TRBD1,TGTGCCAGCAGCTTACTATCAGGGACAGTGTACACTGAAGCTTTCTTT,CASSLLSGTVYTEAFF
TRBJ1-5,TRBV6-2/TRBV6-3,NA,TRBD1,TGTGCGCACAGGGGGGATGCGAATCAGCCCCAGCATTTT,CAHRGDANQPQHF
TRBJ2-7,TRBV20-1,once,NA,TGCAGTGCTGAACCGGGACCTACTGTTGAGCAGTACTTC,CSAEPGPTVEQYF
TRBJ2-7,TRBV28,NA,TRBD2,TGTGCCAGCAGTAAAGGGATGAGGGGACTAGCCTCCTACGAGCAGTACTTC,CASSKGMRGLASYEQYF
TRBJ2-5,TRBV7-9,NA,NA,TGTGCCAGCAGCATTACGGGACGGATCCAAGAGACCCAGTACTTC,CASSITGRIQETQYF
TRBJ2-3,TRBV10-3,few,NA,TGTGCCACCACCCCCGGGAGAAGCACAGATACGCAGTATTTT,CATTPGRSTDTQYF
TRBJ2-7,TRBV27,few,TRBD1,TGTGCCAGCTCTAAGACAGGGGGCTACGAGCAGTACTTC,CASSKTGGYEQYF
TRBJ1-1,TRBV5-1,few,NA,TGCGCCAGCAGCATCCAGGCAAGAGCTGAAGCTTTCTTT,CASSIQARAEAFF
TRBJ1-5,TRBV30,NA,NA,TGTGCCTGGAGTCGGACACCGAGCAATCAGCCCCAGCATTTT,CAWSRTPSNQPQHF
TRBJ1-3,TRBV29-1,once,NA,TGCAGCGTGGCCCGGGGCGAAAACACCATATATTTT,CSVARGENTIYF
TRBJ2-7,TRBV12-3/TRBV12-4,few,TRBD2,TGTGCCAGCAGTTTAAGCCTAGCGGGGATCTCCTACGAGCAGTACTTC,CASSLSLAGISYEQYF
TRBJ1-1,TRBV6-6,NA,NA,TGTGCCAGCAGTTACTCAGAGGGAACACCCACTGAAGCTTTCTTT,CASSYSEGTPTEAFF
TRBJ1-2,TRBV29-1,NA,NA,TGCAGCGTTGACGAGGGACGGAACTATGGCTACACCTTC,CSVDEGRNYGYTF
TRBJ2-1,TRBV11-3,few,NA,TGTGCCAGCAGCGAACTGAATGAGCAGTTCTTC,CASSELNEQFF
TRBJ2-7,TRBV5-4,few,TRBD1,TGTGCCAGCAGCGCCGGGGACAGCGCTACCTACGAGCAGTACTTC,CASSAGDSATYEQYF
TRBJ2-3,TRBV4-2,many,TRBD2,TGTGCCAGCAGCCAAGATACGGGAGGGGGGAGTACGCAGTATTTT,CASSQDTGGGSTQYF
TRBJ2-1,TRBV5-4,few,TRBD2,TGTGCCAGCAGCTTGCCGAGCGGGAGGGCCCAAAATGAGCAGTTCTTC,CASSLPSGRAQNEQFF
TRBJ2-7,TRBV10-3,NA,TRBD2,TGTGCCAGCAGTTCCGGGACTAGCGGGAAACCCTACGAGCAGTACTTC,CASSSGTSGKPYEQYF
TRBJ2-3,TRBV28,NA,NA,TGTGCCAGCAGTAGCGGACGGCATACGCAGTATTTT,CASSSGRHTQYF